What follows is one TCR beta chain and its context. The data were taken from a study of blood T cell repertoires in COVID-19. The data were produced by immunoSEQ multiplex PCR, yet TCRdb's version contains in-frame clones alone and is incomplete. The table has a few hundred thousand clones, roughly 92% seen once; the top ten hold 0.7% to 0.95%. Germline loops: CDR1 SEHNR, CDR2 FQNEAQ (reference sequence). The V and J ends lost 4 bases and 0 bases respectively, with 9 bases between them. This CDR3 contains 15 residues. The chain recombines TRBV7-9 with TRBJ2-2, with D perhaps TRBD1 (6 bases). Sequencing was performed on PBMCs or T cells enriched from blood (not recorded which). This clonotype was obtained from a woman between 35 and 50 years old who had been exposed to COVID-19. DNA for the CDR3: TGTGCCAGCAGCTATGGGGGCGCGAACACCGGGGAGCTGTTTTTT. This sequence encodes CASSYGGANTGELFF.